A selection of T cell receptor beta chains follows, all from one sample in a study of blood T cell repertoires in COVID-19. Data came from immunoSEQ multiplex PCR; TCRdb stores just in-frame clones and leaves some out. The sample has roughly 190,000 clones, around 85% seen once; the top ten hold roughly 9.8%. Sequencing used peripheral blood. These receptors were collected from a woman aged 60-75 years with COVID-19, enrolled during active disease. The CDR3 runs from the conserved cysteine through the conserved F or W. D genes are given only for firm matches. The size field is filled for only some rows; it gives once, few, many or a size class.

V	D	length	J	size	CDR3	DNA
TRBV30	NA	13	TRBJ1-5	NA	CAWTSNSNQPQHF	TGTGCCTGGACCTCTAATAGCAATCAGCCCCAGCATTTT
TRBV3-1/TRBV3-2	NA	12	TRBJ1-2	few	CASSQNSYGYTF	TGTGCCAGCAGCCAAAACAGCTATGGCTACACCTTC
TRBV9	TRBD2	14	TRBJ2-1	NA	CASSVAARGEEQFF	TGTGCCAGCAGCGTAGCCGCCCGGGGGGAAGAGCAGTTCTTC
TRBV3-1/TRBV3-2	NA	15	TRBJ1-5	once	CASSQGHGGNQPQHF	TGTGCCAGCAGCCAAGGACACGGGGGCAATCAGCCCCAGCATTTT
TRBV11-3	TRBD2	19	TRBJ2-2	NA	CASSRPASGRAYRLGELFF	TGTGCCAGCAGCCGCCCCGCTAGCGGGAGGGCCTATCGTCTTGGGGAGCTGTTTTTT
TRBV19	NA	16	TRBJ2-2	medium-sized	CASSILGAANTGELFF	TGTGCCAGTAGTATCCTTGGGGCGGCGAACACCGGGGAGCTGTTTTTT
TRBV6-5	NA	13	TRBJ1-4	NA	CASSRSGNEKLFF	TGTGCCAGCAGTCGCTCGGGTAATGAAAAACTGTTTTTT
TRBV7-9	TRBD2	16	TRBJ2-4	NA	CASSILGRAEGNIQYF	TGTGCCAGCAGCATACTCGGGAGGGCCGAGGGTAACATTCAGTACTTC
TRBV6-2/TRBV6-3	TRBD2	14	TRBJ2-7	NA	CASSGLAGGNEQYF	TGTGCCAGCAGTGGACTAGCGGGAGGTAACGAGCAGTACTTC
TRBV19	NA	12	TRBJ1-1	NA	CASSQMNTEAFF	TGTGCCAGTAGTCAGATGAACACTGAAGCTTTCTTT
TRBV7-2	NA	14	TRBJ1-1	NA	CASSFRTANTEAFF	TGTGCCAGCAGCTTCCGGACAGCGAACACTGAAGCTTTCTTT